This T cell receptor (beta chain) derives from a study of patients and donors after allogeneic stem cell transplantation. MiXCR, applied by TCRdb to the RT-PCR reads, yields one record per CDR3 protein. The sample records over 150,000 distinct CDR3 sequences, approximately 31% being singletons. This clonotype has only a few counts. In germline, CDR1 is SGHAT, CDR2 FQDESV (reference sequence). V was shortened by 5 bases and J by 16 bases, with 14 bases between the two germline ends. The CDR3 extends over 11 amino acids. The material sequenced was blood, either unsorted or a sorted T cell fraction (not recorded which). This TCR was recovered from a human donor who was either an allogeneic HSCT recipient or a stem cell or donor lymphocyte infusion donor (not recorded which). It is not recorded whose cells these are; they may come from a transplant donor. The gene calls are TRBV11-1 and TRBJ2-2, with a tentative D call TRBD2 (5 bases). Here the CDR3 reads CASSPRRVAFF. The CDR3 nucleotides are TGTGCCAGCAGCCCCCGGCGGGTAGCGTTTTTT.